These 23 T cell receptor beta chains were sequenced from one sample in a study of blood T cells in healthy people across ages. A second PCR of 7 to 11 cycles used a sample-barcoded 5' primer and a J-beta primer mix. TCRdb fed the 5' RACE reads into MiXCR, producing one record per CDR3 protein. The sample consists of some 940,000 distinct CDR3 sequences, roughly 28% of them appearing once. Separately, the same data were catalogued under a study of T cells of mothers and their children.

Sequenced sample: blood. The receptors stem from a woman between 40 and 55 years old in good health.

A word on this clonotype: This may come from a read error, since a much larger clone is one base off. The V gene is TRBV7-8, the J gene TRBJ2-7; D is possibly TRBD1 (6 bases). There are 15 residues in the CDR3. Deletions cut 5 bases from V and 2 bases from J, with 16 bases between. CDR1 is SGHVS and CDR2 is FQNEAQ in the germline V gene. The CDR3 sequence is CASSPSGVRPYEQYF. The CDR3 bases are TGTGCCAGCAGCCCCTCAGGGGTTCGACCCTACGAGCAGTACTTC.

The count of this clonotype is one. V usage is TRBV6-2 or TRBV6-3 and J usage is TRBJ2-7, with D possibly being TRBD1 (6 bases). Trimming stripped 6 bases from V and 4 bases from J, with 19 bases between. CDR1 MNHEY and CDR2 SVGEGT come from the germline V gene. CDR3 size: 15 residues. The CDR3, as DNA: TGTGCCAGCAGAAACCCTACAGGGAACCGATACGAGCAGTACTTC. Amino acids: CASRNPTGNRYEQYF.

The chain employs TRBV3-1 and TRBJ2-5; D uncertain. V lost 0 bases and J 1 base, leaving 18 bases between the germline ends. Germline assignment: CDR1 LGHDT and CDR2 YNNKEL (reference sequence). There are 18 residues in the CDR3. The CDR3 here is CASSQDPSPGYSQETQYF. As DNA, the CDR3 is TGTGCCAGCAGCCAAGATCCCTCCCCAGGATACTCCCAAGAGACCCAGTACTTC.

The table lists this clonotype with a few counts. The rearrangement joins TRBV14 to TRBJ2-7; 13 nucleotides match TRBD2. The CDR3 spans 17 residues. CDR1 SGHDN and CDR2 FVKESK come from the germline V gene. Trimming cost V 5 bases and J 0 bases; bases outside gene matches: 7. The CDR3 loop is CASSWGTSGTSSYEQYF. In DNA, the CDR3 is TGTGCCAGCAGCTGGGGGACTAGCGGGACCAGCTCCTACGAGCAGTACTTC.

This clonotype appeared a few times. This chain joins TRBV5-6 and TRBJ1-6; D not resolved. The V gene lost 6 bases and the J gene lost 5 bases, with 12 bases spanning the gap. The CDR3 contains 14 residues. Germline V gene lookup returns CDR1 SGHDT and CDR2 YYEEEE. CDR3 residues: CASTRRTDNSPLHF. CDR3 coding DNA: TGTGCCAGCACCAGGAGGACCGATAATTCACCCCTCCACTTT.

This clonotype was detected only a few times. The V gene is TRBV5-1, the J gene TRBJ1-4; 10 positions agree with TRBD1. Trimming at V came to 4 bases and at J to 7 bases, leaving 7 bases not matched to a gene. Germline CDR1 is SGHRS and CDR2 is YFSETQ. The CDR3 is 15 amino acids. CDR3 loop: CASSIGQGEAEKLFF. The CDR3 DNA reads as TGCGCCAGCAGCATCGGACAGGGGGAAGCTGAAAAACTGTTTTTT.

The rearrangement links TRBV12-3 or TRBV12-4 to TRBJ1-2; 9 bases match TRBD1. The CDR3 is 14 amino acids. With 5 bases clipped from V and 9 bases from J, the junction kept 10 bases outside the gene matches. Here the CDR3 reads CASSGRTGVNSYTF. The CDR3 DNA reads TGTGCCAGCAGTGGTCGGACAGGGGTTAATAGCTACACCTTC.

A word on this clonotype: Given a much more abundant clone one base away, this may be a read error. V is TRBV5-1 and J is TRBJ1-2, with 7 bases lining up with TRBD1. Germline V gene data show CDR1 as SGHRS and CDR2 as YFSETQ. Germline trimming cut 3 bases from V and 6 bases from J; bases unmatched to any gene: 14. The CDR3 length is 16 residues. The CDR3 nucleotides read TGCGCCAGCAGCTCGCACCCAACCCAGGGGGGCAATGGCTACACCTTC. It is translated as CASSSHPTQGGNGYTF.

The sample holds a few counts of this clonotype. Given a much more abundant clone one base away, this may be a read error. The rearrangement joins TRBV4-3 to TRBJ2-7; 9 nucleotides align to TRBD1. The V gene's germline CDR1 is LGHNA and CDR2 YSLEER. The CDR3 has 14 amino acids. CDR3 in amino acids: CAGSQGGTGSEQYF. The CDR3 coding sequence is TGCGCCGGCAGCCAAGGAGGGACAGGGTCGGAGCAGTACTTC.

The chain recombines TRBV20-1 with TRBJ1-1; D is undetermined. CDR3 length equals 11 residues. The V gene lost 1 base and the J gene lost 2 bases, with 2 bases spanning the gap. The germline V gene encodes CDR1 DFQATT and CDR2 SNEGSKA (reference sequence). In DNA form, the CDR3 reads TGCAGTGCTAGAGTCAACACTGAAGCTTTCTTT. Its translation is CSARVNTEAFF.

In its sample, this clonotype was seen a few times. The J gene is TRBJ2-3, the V gene TRBV18; the D gene could be TRBD1 or TRBD2 (5 bases each). V lost 2 bases and J lost 4, with 10 bases in between. Germline V CDR1 and CDR2: KGHSH, LQKENI. The length of the CDR3 is 14 residues. The CDR3 spells CASSPGGVADTQYF. The CDR3 bases are TGTGCCAGCTCACCAGGGGGTGTTGCAGATACGCAGTATTTT. Supplemented by reference TRBV18 and TRBJ2-3, the full variable domain reads NAGVMQNPRHLVRRRGQEARLRCSPMKGHSHVYWYRQLPEEGLKFMVYLQKENIIDESGMPKERFSAEFPKEGPSILRIQQVVRGDSAAYFCASSPGGVADTQYFGPGTRLTVL.

The gene calls are TRBV28 and TRBJ2-3; TRBD1 or TRBD2 may be the D gene (5 bases each). The V end was cut by 7 bases, the J end by 2 bases, with 16 bases between. Germline CDR1 reads MDHEN; CDR2 reads SYDVKM. CDR3 length: 15 residues. The CDR3, as DNA: TGTGCCAGCAATTCGGACTTACAGGACACAGATACGCAGTATTTT. As protein: CASNSDLQDTDTQYF.

As regards this clonotype: Just one base apart from a much larger clone, this may be a read error. The V gene is TRBV7-2, the J gene TRBJ2-7; no clear D gene. Germline-derived CDR1 and CDR2 are SGHTA and FQGNSA. The CDR3 is made up of 13 amino acids. The ends were cut back, 1 base at V and 0 bases at J, with 4 bases in the middle. CDR3 bases: TGTACCAGCAGCTTAGAGAACTCCTACGAGCAGTACTTC. This encodes CTSSLENSYEQYF.

Details on this clonotype: A much larger clone lies one base from this, so it may be a read error. This rearrangement joins TRBV16 to TRBJ2-1; D unclear. In germline, CDR1 is KGHSY, CDR2 FQNENV. Trimming left V 4 bases short and J 10 bases short, with 14 bases between. The CDR3 spans 13 residues. The DNA of the CDR3 is TGTGCCAGCAGCCCCAGTCCGGCCTACGAGCAGTTCTTC. Its protein product is CASSPSPAYEQFF.

This chain connects TRBV7-2 to TRBJ2-3, with D unresolved. Trimming left V 5 bases short and J 6 bases short, with 18 bases between. Germline loops: CDR1 SGHTA, CDR2 FQGNSA. This CDR3 comprises 15 residues. CDR3 region: CASSQADLLKDTQYF. The DNA for the CDR3 is TGTGCCAGCAGCCAGGCAGACCTCCTGAAGGATACGCAGTATTTT.

This clonotype was seen ten or more times. The gene calls are TRBV20-1 and TRBJ2-7; 7 bases agree with TRBD1. The CDR3 length is 15 residues. The V gene's germline CDR1 is DFQATT and CDR2 SNEGSKA (reference sequence). With V trimmed by 5 bases and J by 11 bases, 21 bases remained unmatched. CDR3 amino acids: CSARLGTALWGSEYF. The CDR3 DNA reads TGCAGTGCTCGACTCGGGACAGCCCTGTGGGGGTCCGAGTACTTC.

Turning to this clonotype: This clone may be a read error of a much larger clone one base away. CDR3 DNA sequence: TGTGCCAGTAGTCCCGCAAGGAGCGGGGGGGCATACGGGGAGCGGTTTTTT. Translated: CASSPARSGGAYGERFF. The rearrangement links TRBV19 to TRBJ2-2; 10 bases are shared with TRBD2. The CDR3 runs 17 residues. The germline V gene encodes CDR1 LNHDA and CDR2 SQIVND (reference sequence).

The chain carries TRBV7-2 and TRBJ2-3, with D tentatively TRBD2 (6 bases). The V gene lost 5 bases and the J gene lost 4 bases, with 13 bases spanning the gap. The germline gives CDR1 SGHTA, CDR2 FQGNSA. CDR3 length: 14 residues. The CDR3 loop reads CASSRDSRADTQYF. CDR3 DNA sequence: TGTGCCAGCAGCCGGGACTCCCGCGCAGATACGCAGTATTTT.

V is TRBV12-3 or TRBV12-4 and J is TRBJ2-5; D ambiguous. V was cut by 3 bases and J by 5 bases, with 10 bases left in between. The CDR3 has 13 residues. The chain's CDR3 is CASSFTRLETQYF. CDR3 bases: TGTGCCAGCAGTTTTACGCGGTTGGAGACCCAGTACTTC.

This clonotype was observed a handful of times. This chain uses TRBV28 with TRBJ1-2; D is perhaps TRBD1 (6 bases). This CDR3 comprises 16 residues. V was shortened by 6 bases and J by 5 bases, with 22 bases between the two germline ends. The germline V gene has CDR1 MDHEN and CDR2 SYDVKM. The CDR3 bases are TGTGCCAGCAGGCCCGTAGGGGGGAACCGAGGTTATGGCTACACCTTC. Translated: CASRPVGGNRGYGYTF.

The chain joins TRBV4-1 to TRBJ1-2; 11 nucleotides line up with TRBD1. CDR1 and CDR2 (germline): MGHRA, YSYEKL. The J segment lost 2 bases and the V segment lost 1 base, leaving 3 bases of the junction unmatched. This CDR3 comprises 16 residues. CDR3 coding DNA: TGCGCCAGCAGCCAAGCGGGACAGGGGGTAAACTATGGCTACACCTTC. This codes for CASSQAGQGVNYGYTF.

This rearrangement joins TRBV9 to TRBJ2-5; 12 nucleotides align to TRBD1. Trimming cost V 3 bases and J 5 bases; bases outside gene matches: 11. The CDR3 consists of 17 residues. Germline V gene lookup returns CDR1 SGDLS and CDR2 YYNGEE. The CDR3 DNA reads as TGTGCCAGCAGCGGAGAGAAGGGGACAGGGGGCTTCGAGACCCAGTACTTC. Protein product: CASSGEKGTGGFETQYF.

This clonotype was seen once. The V and J genes are TRBV19 and TRBJ2-4; D remains unclear. The CDR3 extends over 15 amino acids. Trimming removed 5 bases at V and 13 bases at J, with 24 bases between. Germline V CDR1 and CDR2: LNHDA, SQIVND (reference sequence). CDR3 nucleotides: TGTGCCAGTAGTTCCCGCAGGCCGTCCTACAATGAGCAGTACTTC. Translation gives CASSSRRPSYNEQYF.